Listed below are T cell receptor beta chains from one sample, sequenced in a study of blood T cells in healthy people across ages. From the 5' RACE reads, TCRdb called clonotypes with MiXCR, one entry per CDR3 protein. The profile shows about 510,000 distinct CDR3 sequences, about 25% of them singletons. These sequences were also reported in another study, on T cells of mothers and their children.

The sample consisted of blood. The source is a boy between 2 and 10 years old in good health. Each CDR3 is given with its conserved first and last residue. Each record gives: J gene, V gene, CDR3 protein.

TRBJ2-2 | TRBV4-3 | CASSPTVLLNAGELFF
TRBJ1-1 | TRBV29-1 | CSVRVRGTEAFF
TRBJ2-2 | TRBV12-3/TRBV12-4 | CASSLPATSLAGELFF
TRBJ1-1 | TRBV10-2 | CASRGRMNTEAFF
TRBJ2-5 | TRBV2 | CASTSRNQETQYF
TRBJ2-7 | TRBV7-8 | CASSWTGVDEQYF
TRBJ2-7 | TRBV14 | CASSPYGGLFSYEQYF
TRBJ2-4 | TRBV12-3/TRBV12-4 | CASLDRGLENIQYF
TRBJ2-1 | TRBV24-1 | CATSEPKRRDYNEQFF
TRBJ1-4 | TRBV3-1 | CASSQEGKLFF
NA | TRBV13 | CASSHRGLLDYEQYF
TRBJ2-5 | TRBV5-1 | CASSPGLAVETQYF
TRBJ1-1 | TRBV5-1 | CASSPWTGNTEAFF
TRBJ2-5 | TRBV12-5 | CASGSSWSRGTGGELAGKETQYF
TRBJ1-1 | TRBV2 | CASSDRGEGTEAFF
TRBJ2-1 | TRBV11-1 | CASSLELGRGRRFLYNEQFF
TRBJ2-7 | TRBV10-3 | CAISEIRRLAGDEQYF
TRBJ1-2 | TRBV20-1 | CSARAGTGKGIHYGYTF
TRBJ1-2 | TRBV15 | CATSRFEANYGYTF
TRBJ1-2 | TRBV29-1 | CSVDNRAGGYTF
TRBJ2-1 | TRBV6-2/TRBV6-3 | CASSYSASEEQFF
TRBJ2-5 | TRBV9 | CASSVGVIGTGGQETQYF
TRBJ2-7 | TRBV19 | CASSTGESYEQYF
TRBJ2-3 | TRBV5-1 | CASSLGTSGFTDTQYF
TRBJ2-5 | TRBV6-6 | CASSYRGWETQYF
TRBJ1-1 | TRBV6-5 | CASSLSGSMNTEAFF
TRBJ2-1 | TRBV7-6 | CASTSGPGNEQFF
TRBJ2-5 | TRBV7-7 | CASSLRAGTETQYF
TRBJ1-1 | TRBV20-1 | CSAKITPNTEAFF
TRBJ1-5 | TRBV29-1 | CSVGGTRNQPQHF
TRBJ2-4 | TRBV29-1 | CSAQAGGRNIQYF
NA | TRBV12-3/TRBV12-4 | CASRPGLAGEGNEQFF
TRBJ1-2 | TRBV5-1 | CASSRRGGGNDGYTF
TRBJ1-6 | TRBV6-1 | CASSEQGASPLHF
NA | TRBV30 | CAWSVSPLGSNEQFF